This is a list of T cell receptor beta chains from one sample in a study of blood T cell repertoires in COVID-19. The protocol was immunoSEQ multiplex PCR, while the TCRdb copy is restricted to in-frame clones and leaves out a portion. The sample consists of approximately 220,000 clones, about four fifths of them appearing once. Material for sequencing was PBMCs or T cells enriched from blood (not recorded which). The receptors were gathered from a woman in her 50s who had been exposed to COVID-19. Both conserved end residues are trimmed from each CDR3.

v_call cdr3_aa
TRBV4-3 ASSQEGQVISGNTIY
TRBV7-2 ASSLGGRGGNQPQH
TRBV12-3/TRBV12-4 ASSRGQGSEAF
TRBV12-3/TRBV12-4 ASSLPVGNTIY
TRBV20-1 SASTGGVQPQH
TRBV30 AWSIGGSAF
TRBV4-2 ASSQDQMRGRSYNEQF
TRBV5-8 ASSPWGPRGYEQY
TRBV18 ASSAQGGNGYT
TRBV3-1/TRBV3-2 ASSPWAGANNEQF
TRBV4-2 ASSQDLAGGKNEAF
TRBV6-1 ASSEVTGNYGYT
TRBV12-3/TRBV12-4 ASSPQGAWGYT
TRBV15 ATSSEFGQGASEAF
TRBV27 ASKGELNTGELF
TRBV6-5 ASSPTGLSAYEQY
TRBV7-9 ASSPGRGTETQY
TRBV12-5 ASDGTGLRYGYT
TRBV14 ASSPVGGQGLPLH
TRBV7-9 ASSSAGVSSGNTIY
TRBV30 AWSGPRANTGELF
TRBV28 ASSVGTGGRKAF
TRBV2 ASSEGPSGAVDTQY
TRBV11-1 ASSPYRGRRSTEAF
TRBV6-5 ASQIQGNYNSPLH
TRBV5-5 ASSFKGTGTEAF
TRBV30 AWIEPGSYNSPLH
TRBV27 ASSPWTRGGETQY
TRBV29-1 SARWAGGNTEAF
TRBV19 ASSNRANTEAF
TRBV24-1 ATSEMGQGRSDTQY
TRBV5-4 ASSWTGGGSYEQY
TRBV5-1 ASSTDQPGDEQY
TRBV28 ASSLDRGSAF
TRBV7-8 ASSLLEASGYQETQY
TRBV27 ASSLYPLGTYEQY
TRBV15 ATSAGGLTNEKLF
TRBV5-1 ASSSLGGTGELF
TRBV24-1 ATSDSREAGRYGYT
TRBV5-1 ASSLTSGVLVEQF
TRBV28 ASSLGGVVYGYT
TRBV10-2 ASSESRTGGHQPQH
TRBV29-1 SVNLQDTEAF
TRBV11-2 ASSLDRGYAFEQY
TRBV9 ASSVEPRNTEAF
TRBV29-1 SVEDRDRGYGYT
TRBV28 ASSQDNYGYT
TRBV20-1 SARRSQEAF
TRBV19 ASSIESRRGDETQY
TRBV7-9 ASSHLAGGYEQY
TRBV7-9 ASSLGTYEQY